One TCR beta chain is described in this entry. The antigen is undetermined. The protocol was immunoSEQ multiplex PCR, while the TCRdb copy is restricted to in-frame clones and leaves out a portion. Here the sample spans 80,000 to 100,000 clones, around 85% being singletons. V lost 4 bases and J lost 0; bases outside the gene matches: 6. Germline V gene lookup returns CDR1 SGHDT and CDR2 YYEEEE. CDR3 length: 16 amino acids. This entry is derived from a study of cytomegalovirus exposure and HLA in healthy donors. In the study overall: The same platform was used for the 110 or so validation repertoires as for the approximately 630 first-cohort repertoires, as reported in a later analysis.

Study-level results: For cytomegalovirus status, the classifier reportedly gave diagnoses with high specificity and sensitivity. Some public TCRs appeared in many individuals, while most sequences were rare. The study labeled around 160 TCR beta chains cytomegalovirus-associated.

The sample taken for sequencing was PBMCs. The receptor was derived from a woman aged 30 to 39 in good health and CMV-seronegative. The V and J genes are TRBV5-6 and TRBJ2-1; 8 bases map to TRBD1. CDR3 nucleotides: TGTGCCAGCAGCGCGACAGGGGTCGGCTCCTACAATGAGCAGTTCTTC. Protein product: CASSATGVGSYNEQFF.